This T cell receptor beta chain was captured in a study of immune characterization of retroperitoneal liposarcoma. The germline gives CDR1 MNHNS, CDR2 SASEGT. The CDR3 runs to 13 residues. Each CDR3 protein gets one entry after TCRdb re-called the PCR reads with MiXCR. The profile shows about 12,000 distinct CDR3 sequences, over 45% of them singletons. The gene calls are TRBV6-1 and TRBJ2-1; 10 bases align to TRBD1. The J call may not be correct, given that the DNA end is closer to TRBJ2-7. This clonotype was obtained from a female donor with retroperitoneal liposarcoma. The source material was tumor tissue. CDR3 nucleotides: TGTGCCAGCAGCCTCCGGGACAGGGGCAGGCAGTACTTC. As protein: CASSLRDRGRQYF.